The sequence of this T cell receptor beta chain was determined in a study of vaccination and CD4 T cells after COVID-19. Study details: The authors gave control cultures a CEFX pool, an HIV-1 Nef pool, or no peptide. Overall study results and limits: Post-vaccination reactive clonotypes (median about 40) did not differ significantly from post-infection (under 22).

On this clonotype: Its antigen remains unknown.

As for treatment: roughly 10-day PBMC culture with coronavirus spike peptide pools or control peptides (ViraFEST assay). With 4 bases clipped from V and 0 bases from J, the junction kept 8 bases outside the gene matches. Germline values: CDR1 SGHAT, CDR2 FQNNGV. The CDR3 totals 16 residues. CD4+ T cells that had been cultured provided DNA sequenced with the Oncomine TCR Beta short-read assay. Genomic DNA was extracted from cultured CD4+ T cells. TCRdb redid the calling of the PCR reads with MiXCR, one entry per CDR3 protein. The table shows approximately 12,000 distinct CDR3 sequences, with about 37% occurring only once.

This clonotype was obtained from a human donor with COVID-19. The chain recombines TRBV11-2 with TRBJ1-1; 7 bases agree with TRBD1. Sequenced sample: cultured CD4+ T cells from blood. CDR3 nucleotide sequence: TGTGCCAGCAGCTGGGGGACAGAGGGGATGAACACTGAAGCTTTCTTT. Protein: CASSWGTEGMNTEAFF. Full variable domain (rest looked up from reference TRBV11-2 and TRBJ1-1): EAGVAQSPRYKIIEKRQSVAFWCNPISGHATLYWYQQILGQGPKLLIQFQNNGVVDDSQLPKDRFSAERLKGVDSTLKIQPAKLEDSAVYLCASSWGTEGMNTEAFFGQGTRLTVV.